These T cell receptor beta chains were read from a single sample in a study of cytomegalovirus exposure and HLA in healthy donors. Sequenced by immunoSEQ multiplex PCR; TCRdb stores in-frame clones only, minus some. This table holds 150,000 to 170,000 clones, 75% to 90% found once. Specimen: PBMCs. These receptors originate from a man aged 18-30 years in good health and CMV-seropositive. Both conserved end residues are part of each CDR3. The order of the fields is D gene, CDR3 length, J gene, V gene, clone size, CDR3 protein, CDR3 DNA. D genes are given only for firm matches. Not all rows give a size; the values are once, few, many and, for expanded clones, a class.

>TRBD1|15|TRBJ2-3|TRBV30|few
CAWSGDRVSTDTQYF
TGTGCCTGGAGTGGGGACAGGGTGAGCACAGATACGCAGTATTTT
>NA|14|TRBJ1-2|TRBV6-5|NA
CASSYRGNNYGYTF
TGTGCCAGCAGTTACAGGGGAAACAACTATGGCTACACCTTC
>NA|13|TRBJ1-1|TRBV29-1|NA
CSVEPGVNTEAFF
TGCAGCGTTGAACCAGGGGTCAACACTGAAGCTTTCTTT
>TRBD2|20|TRBJ2-3|TRBV15|NA
CATSRVGSGGPGVSTDTQYF
TGTGCCACCAGCAGAGTTGGTAGCGGGGGACCAGGGGTCAGCACAGATACGCAGTATTTT
>TRBD1|14|TRBJ2-2|TRBV19|NA
CASKPRGPTGELFF
TGTGCCAGTAAACCCAGGGGGCCGACCGGGGAGCTGTTTTTT
>TRBD1|14|TRBJ2-3|TRBV29-1|NA
CSVESDRGVDTQYF
TGCAGCGTGGAATCGGACAGGGGTGTAGATACGCAGTATTTT
>TRBD2|15|TRBJ2-7|TRBV9|NA
CASSVASGRNNEQYF
TGTGCCAGCAGCGTAGCCAGCGGGAGGAACAACGAGCAGTACTTC
>TRBD1|15|TRBJ1-5|TRBV6-5|NA
CASSRDRGNNQPQHF
TGTGCCAGCAGCAGGGACAGGGGTAACAATCAGCCCCAGCATTTT
>NA|15|TRBJ2-3|TRBV7-3|NA
CASSLGLRGGDTQYF
TGTGCCAGCAGCTTAGGCCTGAGGGGAGGAGATACGCAGTATTTT
>NA|15|TRBJ2-2|TRBV16|NA
CASSLSGGNTGELFF
TGTGCCAGCAGCCTTAGCGGAGGAAACACCGGGGAGCTGTTTTTT
>NA|12|TRBJ1-2|TRBV5-1|NA
CASSPGLPGYTF
TGCGCCAGCAGCCCCGGACTGCCGGGCTACACCTTC
>NA|17|TRBJ2-5|TRBV18|NA
CASSPPRMAGPPETQYF
TGTGCCAGCTCACCACCGAGAATGGCGGGGCCTCCGGAGACCCAGTACTTC
>NA|14|TRBJ2-2|TRBV6-5|NA
CASSYRQNTGELFF
TGTGCCAGCAGTTACAGACAGAACACCGGGGAGCTGTTTTTT
>TRBD1|13|TRBJ2-7|TRBV6-1|NA
CASRGTGTYEQYF
TGTGCCAGCCGCGGGACAGGGACCTACGAGCAGTACTTC
>NA|14|TRBJ2-3|TRBV6-1|NA
CASTHWQGPDTQYF
TGTGCCAGCACTCATTGGCAGGGGCCAGATACGCAGTATTTT
>TRBD2|17|TRBJ2-5|TRBV2|NA
CASRSTLTSASQETQYF
TGTGCCAGCCGCAGCACCCTAACTAGCGCGTCCCAAGAGACCCAGTACTTC
>TRBD2|15|TRBJ2-1|TRBV5-1|once
CASNILAGGRNEQFF
TGCGCCAGCAATATTCTAGCGGGGGGCAGGAATGAGCAGTTCTTC
>NA|17|TRBJ1-1|TRBV18|once
CASSPPGGDQVNTEAFF
TGTGCCAGCTCACCACCGGGGGGTGATCAGGTGAACACTGAAGCTTTCTTT
>NA|14|TRBJ1-2|TRBV5-4|NA
CASSPAAGPYGYTF
TGTGCCAGCAGCCCAGCAGCAGGCCCATATGGCTACACCTTC
>NA|14|TRBJ2-4|TRBV7-2|NA
CASSFGGGENIQYF
TGTGCCAGCAGCTTCGGGGGAGGTGAGAACATTCAGTACTTC
>TRBD2|15|TRBJ2-5|TRBV4-3|NA
CASSQDPGRQETQYF
TGCGCCAGCAGCCAAGATCCCGGGAGGCAAGAGACCCAGTACTTC
>TRBD1|14|TRBJ1-1|TRBV7-2|NA
CASSRDSGYTEAFF
TGTGCCAGCAGCCGGGACAGTGGGTACACTGAAGCTTTCTTT
>NA|17|TRBJ2-1|TRBV2|NA
CASSSNRDTSSYNEQFF
TGTGCCAGCAGTTCCAACCGGGACACTAGCTCCTACAATGAGCAGTTCTTC
>NA|15|TRBJ1-5|TRBV12-5|once
CASGFRPGNGQPQHF
TGTGCTAGTGGTTTCAGGCCAGGTAACGGTCAGCCCCAGCATTTT